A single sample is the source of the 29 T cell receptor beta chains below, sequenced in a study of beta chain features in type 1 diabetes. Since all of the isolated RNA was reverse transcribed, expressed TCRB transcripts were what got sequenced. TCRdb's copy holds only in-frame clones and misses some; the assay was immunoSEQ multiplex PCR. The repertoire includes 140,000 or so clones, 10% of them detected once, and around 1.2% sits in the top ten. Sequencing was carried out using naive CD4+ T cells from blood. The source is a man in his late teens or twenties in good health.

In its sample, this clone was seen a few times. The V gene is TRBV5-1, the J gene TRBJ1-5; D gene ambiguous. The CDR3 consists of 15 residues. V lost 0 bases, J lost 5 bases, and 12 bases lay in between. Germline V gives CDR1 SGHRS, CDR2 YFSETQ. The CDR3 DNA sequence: TGCGCCAGCAGCTTGGTAGCGGGTATTGATCAGCCCCAGCATTTT. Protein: CASSLVAGIDQPQHF.

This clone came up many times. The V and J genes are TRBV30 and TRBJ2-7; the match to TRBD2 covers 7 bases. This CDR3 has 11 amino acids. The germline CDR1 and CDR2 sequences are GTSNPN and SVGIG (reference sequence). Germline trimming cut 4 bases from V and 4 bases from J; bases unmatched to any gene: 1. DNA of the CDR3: TGTGCCTGGATGGGGGGGTACGAGCAGTACTTC. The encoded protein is CAWMGGYEQYF.

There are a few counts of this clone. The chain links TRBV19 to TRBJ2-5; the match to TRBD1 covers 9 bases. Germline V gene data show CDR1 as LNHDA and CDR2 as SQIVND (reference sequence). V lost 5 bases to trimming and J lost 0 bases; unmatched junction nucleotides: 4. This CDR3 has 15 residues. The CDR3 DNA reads TGTGCCAGTAGTTCTGGACAGGGGTACCAAGAGACCCAGTACTTC. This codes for CASSSGQGYQETQYF.

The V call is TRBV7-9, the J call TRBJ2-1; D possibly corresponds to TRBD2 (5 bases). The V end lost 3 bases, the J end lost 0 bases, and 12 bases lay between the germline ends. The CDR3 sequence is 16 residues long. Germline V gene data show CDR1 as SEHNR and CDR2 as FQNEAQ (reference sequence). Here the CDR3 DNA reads TGTGCCAGCAGCTTGGGAGCTTCCAGCTCCTACAATGAGCAGTTCTTC. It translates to CASSLGASSSYNEQFF.

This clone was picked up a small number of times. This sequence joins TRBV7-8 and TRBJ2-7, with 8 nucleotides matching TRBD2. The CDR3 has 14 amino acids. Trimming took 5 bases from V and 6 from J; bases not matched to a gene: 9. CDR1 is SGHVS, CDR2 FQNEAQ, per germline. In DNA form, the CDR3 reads TGTGCCAGCAGCGCCCGAGACGGGAGGGGCGAGCAGTACTTC. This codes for CASSARDGRGEQYF.

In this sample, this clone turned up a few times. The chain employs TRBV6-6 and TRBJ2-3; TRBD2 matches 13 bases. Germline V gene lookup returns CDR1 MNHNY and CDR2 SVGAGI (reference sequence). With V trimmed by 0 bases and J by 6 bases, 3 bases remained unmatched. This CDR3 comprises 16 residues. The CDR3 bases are TGTGCCAGCAGTTACTCGTTGACTAGCGGGGGGGATACGCAGTATTTT. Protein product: CASSYSLTSGGDTQYF.

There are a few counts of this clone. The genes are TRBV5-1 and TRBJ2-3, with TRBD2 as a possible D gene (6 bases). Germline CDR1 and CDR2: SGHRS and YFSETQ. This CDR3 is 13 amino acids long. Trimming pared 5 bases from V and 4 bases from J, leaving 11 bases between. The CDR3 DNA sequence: TGCGCCAGCAGGCCTAGCGCTCCAGATACGCAGTATTTT. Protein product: CASRPSAPDTQYF.

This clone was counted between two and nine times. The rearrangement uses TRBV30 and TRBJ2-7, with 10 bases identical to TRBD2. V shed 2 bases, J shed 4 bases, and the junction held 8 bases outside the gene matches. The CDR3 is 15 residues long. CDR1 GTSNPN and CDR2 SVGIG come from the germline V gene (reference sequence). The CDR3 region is CAWSSGGAGFYEQYF. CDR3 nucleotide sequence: TGTGCCTGGAGTAGCGGGGGGGCCGGTTTTTACGAGCAGTACTTC.

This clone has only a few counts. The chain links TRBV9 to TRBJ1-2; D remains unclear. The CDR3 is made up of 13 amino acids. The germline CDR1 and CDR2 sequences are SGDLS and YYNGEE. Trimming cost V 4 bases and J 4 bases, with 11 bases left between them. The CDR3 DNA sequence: TGTGCCAGCAGCTTGACGGGGTCCTATGGCTACACCTTC. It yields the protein CASSLTGSYGYTF. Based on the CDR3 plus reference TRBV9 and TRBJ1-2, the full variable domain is DSGVTQTPKHLITATGQRVTLRCSPRSGDLSVYWYQQSLDQGLQFLIQYYNGEERAKGNILERFSAQQFPDLHSELNLSSLELGDSALYFCASSLTGSYGYTFGSGTRLTVV.

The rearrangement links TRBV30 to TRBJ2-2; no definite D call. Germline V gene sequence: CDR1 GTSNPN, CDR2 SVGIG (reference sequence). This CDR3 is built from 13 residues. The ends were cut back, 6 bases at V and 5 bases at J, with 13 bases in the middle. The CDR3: CACSTGHTGELFF. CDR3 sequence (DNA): TGTGCCTGCAGTACCGGTCATACCGGGGAGCTGTTTTTT.

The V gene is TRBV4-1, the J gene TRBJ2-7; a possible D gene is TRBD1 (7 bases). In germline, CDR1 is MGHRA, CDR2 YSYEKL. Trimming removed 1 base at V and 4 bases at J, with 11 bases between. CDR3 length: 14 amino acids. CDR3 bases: TGCGCCAGCAGCCAAGGGTCAGGGGGGTACGAGCAGTACTTC. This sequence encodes CASSQGSGGYEQYF.

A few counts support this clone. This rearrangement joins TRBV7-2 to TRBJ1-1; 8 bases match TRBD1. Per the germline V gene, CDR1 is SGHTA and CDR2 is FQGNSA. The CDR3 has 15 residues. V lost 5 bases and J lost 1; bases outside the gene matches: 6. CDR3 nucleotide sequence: TGTGCCAGCAGCCTATGGACAGGGCCGAACACTGAAGCTTTCTTT. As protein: CASSLWTGPNTEAFF.

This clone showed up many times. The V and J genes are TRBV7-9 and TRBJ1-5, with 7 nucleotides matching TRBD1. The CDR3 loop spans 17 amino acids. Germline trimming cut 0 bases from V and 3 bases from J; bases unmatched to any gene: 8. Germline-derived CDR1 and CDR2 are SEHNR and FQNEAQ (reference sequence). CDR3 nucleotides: TGTGCCAGCAGCTTAGCGAAGTCAGGGGGATACAATCAGCCCCAGCATTTT. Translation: CASSLAKSGGYNQPQHF.

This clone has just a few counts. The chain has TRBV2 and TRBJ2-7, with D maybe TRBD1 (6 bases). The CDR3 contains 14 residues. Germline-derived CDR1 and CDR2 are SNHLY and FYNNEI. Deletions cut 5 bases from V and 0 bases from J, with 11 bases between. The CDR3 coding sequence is TGTGCCAGCAGTAAACAGGGAAGCTCCTACGAGCAGTACTTC. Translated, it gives CASSKQGSSYEQYF.

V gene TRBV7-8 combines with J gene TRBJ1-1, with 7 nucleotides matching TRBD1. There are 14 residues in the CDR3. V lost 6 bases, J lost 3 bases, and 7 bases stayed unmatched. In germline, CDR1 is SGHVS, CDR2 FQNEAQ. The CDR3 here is CASSRTGTDTEAFF. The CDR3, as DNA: TGTGCCAGCAGTCGTACCGGGACAGACACTGAAGCTTTCTTT.

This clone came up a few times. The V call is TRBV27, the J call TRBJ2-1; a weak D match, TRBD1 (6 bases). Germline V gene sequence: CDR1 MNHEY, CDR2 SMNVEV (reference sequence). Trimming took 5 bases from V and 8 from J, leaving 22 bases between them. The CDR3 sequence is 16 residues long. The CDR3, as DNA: TGTGCCAGCAGTGGAATCAGGGGCAGGGGTTTGGATGAGCAGTTCTTC. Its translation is CASSGIRGRGLDEQFF.

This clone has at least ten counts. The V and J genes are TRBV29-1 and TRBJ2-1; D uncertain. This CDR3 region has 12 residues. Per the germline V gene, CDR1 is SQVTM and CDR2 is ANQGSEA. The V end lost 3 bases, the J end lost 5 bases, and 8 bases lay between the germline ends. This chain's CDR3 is CSVERQHNEQFF. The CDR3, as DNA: TGCAGCGTTGAGCGGCAGCACAATGAGCAGTTCTTC.

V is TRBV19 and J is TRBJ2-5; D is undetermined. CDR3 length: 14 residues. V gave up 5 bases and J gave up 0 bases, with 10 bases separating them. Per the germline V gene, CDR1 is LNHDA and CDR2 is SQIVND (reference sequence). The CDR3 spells CASSPRLNQETQYF. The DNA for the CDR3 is TGTGCCAGTAGTCCCCGACTGAACCAAGAGACCCAGTACTTC.

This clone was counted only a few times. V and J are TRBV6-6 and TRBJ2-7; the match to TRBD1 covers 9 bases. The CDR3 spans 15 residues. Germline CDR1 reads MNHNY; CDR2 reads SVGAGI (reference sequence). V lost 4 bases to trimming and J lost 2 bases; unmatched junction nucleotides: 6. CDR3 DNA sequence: TGTGCCAGCAGTTCCCACCGGGACAGGGCCTACGAGCAGTACTTC. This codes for CASSSHRDRAYEQYF.

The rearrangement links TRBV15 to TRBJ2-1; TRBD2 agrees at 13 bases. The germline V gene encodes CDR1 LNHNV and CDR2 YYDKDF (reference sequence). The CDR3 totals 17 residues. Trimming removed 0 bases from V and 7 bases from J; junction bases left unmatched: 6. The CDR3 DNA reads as TGTGCCACCAGCAGAGATAAACTAGCGGGGGGGCAGAATGAGCAGTTCTTC. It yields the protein CATSRDKLAGGQNEQFF.

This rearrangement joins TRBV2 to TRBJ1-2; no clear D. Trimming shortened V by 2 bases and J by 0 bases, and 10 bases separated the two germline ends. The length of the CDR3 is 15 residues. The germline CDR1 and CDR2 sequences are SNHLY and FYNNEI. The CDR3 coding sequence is TGTGCCAGCAGTGAATTTCTTACTTCTAACTATGGCTACACCTTC. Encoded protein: CASSEFLTSNYGYTF. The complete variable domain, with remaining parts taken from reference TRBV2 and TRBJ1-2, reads EPEVTQTPSHQVTQMGQEVILRCVPISNHLYFYWYRQILGQKVEFLVSFYNNEISEKSEIFDDQFSVERPDGSNFTLKIRSTKLEDSAMYFCASSEFLTSNYGYTFGSGTRLTVV.

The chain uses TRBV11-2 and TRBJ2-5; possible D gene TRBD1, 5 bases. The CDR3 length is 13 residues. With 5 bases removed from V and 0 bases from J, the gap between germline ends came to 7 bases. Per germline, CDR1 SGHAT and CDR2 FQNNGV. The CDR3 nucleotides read TGTGCCAGCAGCGGGGCGGACCAAGAGACCCAGTACTTC. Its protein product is CASSGADQETQYF.

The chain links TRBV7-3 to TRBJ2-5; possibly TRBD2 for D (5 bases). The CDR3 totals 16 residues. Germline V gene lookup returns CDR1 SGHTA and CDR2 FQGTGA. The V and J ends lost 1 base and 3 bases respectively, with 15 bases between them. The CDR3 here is CASSLNQAGGKETQYF. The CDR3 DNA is TGTGCCAGCAGCTTAAATCAGGCGGGCGGAAAAGAGACCCAGTACTTC.

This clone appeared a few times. The CDR3 protein is CASTTASTDTQYF. As DNA, the CDR3 is TGTGCCAGCACGACAGCTAGCACAGATACGCAGTATTTT. This rearrangement joins TRBV28 to TRBJ2-3; the D gene is possibly TRBD1 (5 bases). Germline V gene sequence: CDR1 MDHEN, CDR2 SYDVKM. This CDR3 spans 13 amino acids. V was pared by 7 bases and J by 0 bases, with 8 bases between.

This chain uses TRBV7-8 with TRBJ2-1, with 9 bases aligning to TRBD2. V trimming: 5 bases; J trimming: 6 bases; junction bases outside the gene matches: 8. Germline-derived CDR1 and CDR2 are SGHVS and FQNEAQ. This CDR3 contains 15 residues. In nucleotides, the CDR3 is TGTGCCAGCAGCCTTAGCGGGGGCCAACTCAATGAGCAGTTCTTC. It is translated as CASSLSGGQLNEQFF.

The CDR3 here is CASSPGQPNTEAFF. CDR3 DNA sequence: TGTGCCAGCTCACCAGGGCAGCCGAACACTGAAGCTTTCTTT. V usage is TRBV18 and J usage is TRBJ1-1; no reliable D call. The CDR3 is made up of 14 amino acids. Germline V lookup: CDR1 KGHSH, CDR2 LQKENI. The V end was cut by 2 bases, the J end by 1 base, with 8 bases between.

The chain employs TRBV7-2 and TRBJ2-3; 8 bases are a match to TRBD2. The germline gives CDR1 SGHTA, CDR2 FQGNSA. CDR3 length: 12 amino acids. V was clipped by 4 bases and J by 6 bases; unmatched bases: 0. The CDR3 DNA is TGTGCCAGCAGCTCTAGCGGGGATACGCAGTATTTT. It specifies CASSSSGDTQYF.

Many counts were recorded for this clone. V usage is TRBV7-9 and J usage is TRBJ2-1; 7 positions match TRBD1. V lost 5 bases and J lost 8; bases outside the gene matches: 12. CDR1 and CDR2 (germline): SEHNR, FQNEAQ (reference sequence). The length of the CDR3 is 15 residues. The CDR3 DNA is TGTGCCAGCAGCGTGCAACGACAGGGCGCGCATGAGCAGTTCTTC. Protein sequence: CASSVQRQGAHEQFF.

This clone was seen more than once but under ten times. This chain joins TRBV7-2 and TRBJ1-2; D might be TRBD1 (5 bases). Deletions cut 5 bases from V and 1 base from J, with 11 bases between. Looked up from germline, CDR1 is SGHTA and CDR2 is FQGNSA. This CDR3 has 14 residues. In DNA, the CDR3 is TGTGCCAGCAGCCTCGCCGGGGGTAACTATGGCTACACCTTC. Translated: CASSLAGGNYGYTF. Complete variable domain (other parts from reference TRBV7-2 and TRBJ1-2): GAGVSQSPSNKVTEKGKDVELRCDPISGHTALYWYRQSLGQGLEFLIYFQGNSAPDKSGLPSDRFSAERTGGSVSTLTIQRTQQEDSAVYLCASSLAGGNYGYTFGSGTRLTVV.